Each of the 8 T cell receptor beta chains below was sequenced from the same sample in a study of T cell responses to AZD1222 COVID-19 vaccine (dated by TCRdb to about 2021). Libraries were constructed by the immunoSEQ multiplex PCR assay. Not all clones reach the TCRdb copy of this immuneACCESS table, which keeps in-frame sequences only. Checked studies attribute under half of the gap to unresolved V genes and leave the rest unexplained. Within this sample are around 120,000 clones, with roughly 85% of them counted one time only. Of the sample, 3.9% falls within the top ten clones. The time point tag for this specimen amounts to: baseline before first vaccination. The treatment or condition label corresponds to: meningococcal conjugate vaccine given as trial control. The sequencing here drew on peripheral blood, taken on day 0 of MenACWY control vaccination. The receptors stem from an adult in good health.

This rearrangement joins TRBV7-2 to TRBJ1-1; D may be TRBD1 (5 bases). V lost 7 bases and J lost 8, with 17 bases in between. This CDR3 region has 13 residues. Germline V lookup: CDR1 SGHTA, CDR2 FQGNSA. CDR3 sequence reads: CASNNIGGSEAFF. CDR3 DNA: TGTGCCAGCAACAACATTGGGGGGTCAGAAGCTTTCTTT.

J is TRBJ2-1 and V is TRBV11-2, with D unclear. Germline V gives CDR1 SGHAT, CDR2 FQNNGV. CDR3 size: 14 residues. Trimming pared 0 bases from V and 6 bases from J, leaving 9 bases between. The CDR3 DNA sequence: TGTGCCAGCAGCTTAGAAGTCCGTTTCAATGAGCAGTTCTTC. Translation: CASSLEVRFNEQFF.

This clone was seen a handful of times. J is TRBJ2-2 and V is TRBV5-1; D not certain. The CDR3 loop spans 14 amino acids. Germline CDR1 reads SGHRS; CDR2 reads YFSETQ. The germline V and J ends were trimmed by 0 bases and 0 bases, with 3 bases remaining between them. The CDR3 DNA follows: TGCGCCAGCAGCTTGGGGCCGAACACCGGGGAGCTGTTTTTT. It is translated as CASSLGPNTGELFF. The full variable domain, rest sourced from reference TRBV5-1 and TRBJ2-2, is KAGVTQTPRYLIKTRGQQVTLSCSPISGHRSVSWYQQTPGQGLQFLFEYFSETQRNKGNFPGRFSGRQFSNSRSEMNVSTLELGDSALYLCASSLGPNTGELFFGEGSRLTVL.

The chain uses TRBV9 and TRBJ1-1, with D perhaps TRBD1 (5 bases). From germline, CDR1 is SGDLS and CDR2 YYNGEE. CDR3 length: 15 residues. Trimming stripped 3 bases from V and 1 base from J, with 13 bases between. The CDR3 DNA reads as TGTGCCAGCAGCGCGTTCGTAACAGGGAACACTGAAGCTTTCTTT. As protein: CASSAFVTGNTEAFF.

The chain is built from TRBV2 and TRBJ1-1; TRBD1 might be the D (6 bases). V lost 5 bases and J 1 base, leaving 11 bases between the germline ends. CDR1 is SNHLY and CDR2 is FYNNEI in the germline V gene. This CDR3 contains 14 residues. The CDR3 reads CASSSGQPNTEAFF. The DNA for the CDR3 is TGTGCCAGCAGTTCGGGACAACCGAACACTGAAGCTTTCTTT.

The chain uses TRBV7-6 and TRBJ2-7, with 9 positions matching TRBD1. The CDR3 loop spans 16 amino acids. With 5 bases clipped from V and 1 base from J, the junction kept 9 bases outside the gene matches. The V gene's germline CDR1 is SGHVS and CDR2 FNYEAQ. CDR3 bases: TGTGCCAGCAGCCTACAGACCGGGACAGGGTCCTACGAGCAGTACTTC. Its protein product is CASSLQTGTGSYEQYF.

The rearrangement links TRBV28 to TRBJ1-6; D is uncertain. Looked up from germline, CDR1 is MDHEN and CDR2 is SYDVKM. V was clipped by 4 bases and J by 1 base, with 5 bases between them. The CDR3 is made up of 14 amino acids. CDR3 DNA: TGTGCCAGCAGTTCGATATCCTATAATTCACCCCTCCACTTT. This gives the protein CASSSISYNSPLHF.

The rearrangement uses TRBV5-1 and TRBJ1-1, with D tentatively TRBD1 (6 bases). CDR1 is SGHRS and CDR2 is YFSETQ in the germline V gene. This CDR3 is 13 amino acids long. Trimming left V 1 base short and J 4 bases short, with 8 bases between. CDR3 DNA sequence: TGCGCCAGCAGCTTGAGAGGGGGCACTGAAGCTTTCTTT. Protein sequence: CASSLRGGTEAFF.